The 21 T cell receptor beta chains below all came from one sample that was sequenced in a study of T cell responses to AZD1222 COVID-19 vaccine. Profiling relied on immunoSEQ multiplex PCR, and the TCRdb table lists in-frame clones only, not all of them. Of tens of thousands of clones in the sample, over 75% were seen once. The sequences come from peripheral blood, collected on day 0 of MenACWY control vaccination. These receptor sequences come from an adult in good health.

The chain recombines TRBV28 with TRBJ1-5; no firm D call. From germline, CDR1 is MDHEN and CDR2 SYDVKM. The CDR3 runs to 17 residues. Trimming cost V 2 bases and J 8 bases, with 22 bases left between them. The CDR3 sequence is CASSLGETTTAREPQHF. CDR3 sequence (DNA): TGTGCCAGCAGTTTAGGGGAGACAACAACCGCTCGGGAGCCCCAGCATTTT.

The rearrangement joins TRBV18 to TRBJ1-1, with D maybe TRBD1 (6 bases). CDR1 and CDR2 (germline): KGHSH, LQKENI. Deletions cut 6 bases from V and 4 bases from J, with 21 bases between. This CDR3 is built from 16 residues. The CDR3 region is CASSILPGAVVTEAFF. DNA of the CDR3: TGTGCCAGCTCCATCCTGCCGGGGGCAGTGGTCACTGAAGCTTTCTTT. Using reference TRBV18 and TRBJ1-1 for the parts outside the CDR3, the full variable domain is NAGVMQNPRHLVRRRGQEARLRCSPMKGHSHVYWYRQLPEEGLKFMVYLQKENIIDESGMPKERFSAEFPKEGPSILRIQQVVRGDSAAYFCASSILPGAVVTEAFFGQGTRLTVV.

The chain has TRBV2 and TRBJ1-1; tentatively, D is TRBD1 (5 bases). This CDR3 comprises 15 residues. V lost 7 bases and J 3 bases, leaving 18 bases between the germline ends. Looked up from germline, CDR1 is SNHLY and CDR2 is FYNNEI. In nucleotides, the CDR3 is TGTGCCAGCACTTTCGGGACGGAGTATCACACTGAAGCTTTCTTT. Residues: CASTFGTEYHTEAFF.

The J gene is TRBJ1-2, the V gene TRBV27; 9 nucleotides match TRBD1. The CDR3 has 13 amino acids. The V and J ends lost 5 bases and 8 bases, in that order; junction bases with no gene match: 6. Germline CDR1 reads MNHEY; CDR2 reads SMNVEV (reference sequence). CDR3 amino acids: CASSLTGGTGYTF. The CDR3 DNA is TGTGCCAGCAGTCTTACAGGGGGCACGGGCTACACCTTC.

This chain connects TRBV11-1 to TRBJ2-2, with TRBD2 matching over 8 bases. V dropped 1 base and J dropped 7; count of bases not matched to a gene: 5. The CDR3 extends over 15 amino acids. Germline loops: CDR1 SGHAT, CDR2 FQDESV (reference sequence). DNA for the CDR3: TGTGCCAGCAGCTTAGTTATTAGCGGGAACGGGGAGCTGTTTTTT. Residues: CASSLVISGNGELFF. Drawing the rest from reference TRBV11-1 and TRBJ2-2, the complete variable domain is EAEVAQSPRYKITEKSQAVAFWCDPISGHATLYWYRQILGQGPELLVQFQDESVVDDSQLPKDRFSAERLKGVDSTLKIQPAELGDSAMYLCASSLVISGNGELFFGEGSRLTVL.

This clone was seen only once. This sequence joins TRBV27 and TRBJ2-5; D may be TRBD2 (6 bases). Germline loops: CDR1 MNHEY, CDR2 SMNVEV (reference sequence). Trimming removed 2 bases at V and 5 bases at J, with 12 bases between. The CDR3 is 14 residues long. As DNA, the CDR3 is TGTGCCAGCAGTTTACGGGCCCGGGAGGAGACCCAGTACTTC. This gives the protein CASSLRAREETQYF.

The chain has TRBV5-5 and TRBJ2-7; TRBD1 matches at 8 bases. CDR1 and CDR2 (germline): SGHKS, YYEKEE (reference sequence). With 2 bases clipped from V and 0 bases from J, the junction kept 7 bases outside the gene matches. The CDR3 spans 16 residues. CDR3 nucleotide sequence: TGTGCCAGCAGCTTTGGAACGGGACAGGTCTCCTACGAGCAGTACTTC. Residues: CASSFGTGQVSYEQYF.

The chain is built from TRBV6-5 and TRBJ1-2; 8 nucleotides align to TRBD1. This CDR3 contains 15 residues. Germline V CDR1 and CDR2: MNHEY, SVGAGI. V gave up 2 bases and J gave up 5 bases; unmatched junction bases: 7. CDR3 DNA sequence: TGTGCCAGCAGTTACCAGGGGACAGGATCTTATGGCTACACCTTC. Residues: CASSYQGTGSYGYTF.

The chain recombines TRBV5-1 with TRBJ1-5; D gene ambiguous. V lost 0 bases, J lost 4 bases, and 5 bases lay in between. The CDR3 is 13 amino acids. Germline V gene lookup returns CDR1 SGHRS and CDR2 YFSETQ. CDR3 in amino acids: CASSLELNQPQHF. Written as DNA, the CDR3 is TGCGCCAGCAGCTTGGAATTAAATCAGCCCCAGCATTTT. Full variable domain (missing parts from reference TRBV5-1 and TRBJ1-5): KAGVTQTPRYLIKTRGQQVTLSCSPISGHRSVSWYQQTPGQGLQFLFEYFSETQRNKGNFPGRFSGRQFSNSRSEMNVSTLELGDSALYLCASSLELNQPQHFGDGTRLSIL.

The gene calls are TRBV10-3 and TRBJ2-3, with D maybe TRBD2 (7 bases). With 8 bases removed from V and 3 bases from J, the gap between germline ends came to 15 bases. The CDR3 is 14 residues long. CDR1 is ENHRY, CDR2 SYGVKD, per germline. In DNA, the CDR3 is TGTGCCATCGCGGGGGCAGCAGGAACAGATACGCAGTATTTT. It encodes CAIAGAAGTDTQYF.

The chain has TRBV5-1 and TRBJ1-3; unclear D gene. CDR3 length: 14 amino acids. V gave up 4 bases and J gave up 2 bases, with 10 bases separating them. Germline values: CDR1 SGHRS, CDR2 YFSETQ. CDR3 amino acids: CASSPPAAGNTIYF. CDR3 coding DNA: TGCGCCAGCAGCCCACCGGCTGCTGGAAACACCATATATTTT. The full variable domain, its missing parts supplied by reference TRBV5-1 and TRBJ1-3, is KAGVTQTPRYLIKTRGQQVTLSCSPISGHRSVSWYQQTPGQGLQFLFEYFSETQRNKGNFPGRFSGRQFSNSRSEMNVSTLELGDSALYLCASSPPAAGNTIYFGEGSWLTVV.

The J gene is TRBJ2-7, the V gene TRBV13, with 14 bases matching TRBD2. The ends lost 3 bases at V and 4 bases at J; junction bases unmatched: 17. CDR1 is PRHDT and CDR2 is FYEKMQ in the germline V gene (reference sequence). The CDR3 totals 20 residues. This CDR3 is CASSFGLAGGRLPAPYEQYF. CDR3 sequence (DNA): TGTGCCAGCAGCTTTGGACTAGCGGGAGGCCGCCTCCCAGCTCCTTACGAGCAGTACTTC.

The rearrangement uses TRBV14 and TRBJ2-1; TRBD2 is a possible D gene (5 bases). Germline V lookup: CDR1 SGHDN, CDR2 FVKESK. The CDR3 totals 17 residues. Trimming cost V 1 base and J 3 bases, with 16 bases left between them. The CDR3 loop reads CASSQGGSGIFYNEQFF. The CDR3 nucleotides read TGTGCCAGCAGCCAAGGAGGGAGCGGTATCTTCTACAATGAGCAGTTCTTC.

This rearrangement joins TRBV4-1 to TRBJ1-2; perhaps TRBD1 as D (5 bases). CDR1 is MGHRA, CDR2 YSYEKL, per germline. V was trimmed by 0 bases and J by 8 bases, leaving 13 bases between them. The CDR3 is 14 amino acids. The CDR3 region is CASSQEGRQEGYTF. The CDR3 DNA sequence: TGCGCCAGCAGCCAAGAGGGGCGGCAGGAGGGCTACACCTTC.

In nucleotides, the CDR3 is TGTGCCACCAGCATCAGCCGGGGGCTTAATGAAAAACTGTTTTTT. It translates to CATSISRGLNEKLFF. The genes are TRBV15 and TRBJ1-4; a weak D match, TRBD1 (6 bases). Germline lookup yields CDR1 LNHNV and CDR2 YYDKDF (reference sequence). V lost 4 bases and J 4 bases, leaving 13 bases between the germline ends. The CDR3 extends over 15 amino acids.

The V call is TRBV12-5, the J call TRBJ2-7; no clear D. CDR1 is LGHNT and CDR2 is FRNRAP in the germline V gene. Trimming shortened V by 5 bases and J by 5 bases, and 13 bases separated the two germline ends. The CDR3 consists of 13 residues. The CDR3 nucleotides read TGTGCTAGTGGTCCCTTAAGACTCAACGAGCAGTACTTC. It codes for CASGPLRLNEQYF.

This chain links TRBV4-1 with TRBJ1-5; D ambiguous. Germline-derived CDR1 and CDR2 are MGHRA and YSYEKL. V was pared by 3 bases and J by 2 bases, with 8 bases between. The CDR3 totals 14 residues. The CDR3 nucleotides read TGCGCCAGCAGCCAGCCAGATCGCAATCAGCCCCAGCATTTT. Translated, it gives CASSQPDRNQPQHF.

The chain combines TRBV7-9 with TRBJ2-7; the match to TRBD2 covers 7 bases. The germline V gene has CDR1 SEHNR and CDR2 FQNEAQ (reference sequence). Germline trimming cut 2 bases from V and 4 bases from J; bases unmatched to any gene: 11. The CDR3 is 16 residues long. This CDR3 reads CASSLSAGPLPYEQYF. The CDR3 bases are TGTGCCAGCAGCTTATCAGCGGGACCCTTGCCTTACGAGCAGTACTTC.

The CDR3 DNA sequence: TGTGCCAGCAGCCCCGGACAGGAGCCAATTAATGAGCAGTTCTTC. This translates into CASSPGQEPINEQFF. V usage is TRBV5-4 and J usage is TRBJ2-1, with 7 bases fitting TRBD1. The ends lost 4 bases at V and 7 bases at J; junction bases unmatched: 11. This CDR3 has 15 amino acids. Germline lookup yields CDR1 SGHNT and CDR2 YYREEE (reference sequence).

V gene TRBV6-2 or TRBV6-3 combines with J gene TRBJ2-1; D is uncertain. Germline V gene data show CDR1 as MNHEY and CDR2 as SVGEGT. V was shortened by 5 bases and J by 5 bases, with 1 base between the two germline ends. This CDR3 has 10 amino acids. The CDR3 DNA reads TGTGCCAGCAGTAACAATGAGCAGTTCTTC. Its translation: CASSNNEQFF.

The genes are TRBV3-1 (or the pseudogene TRBV3-2) and TRBJ2-1; 13 bases align to TRBD2. CDR3 length equals 16 residues. Germline V gene lookup returns CDR1 LGHDT and CDR2 YNNKEL (reference sequence). V lost 5 bases to trimming and J lost 6 bases; unmatched junction nucleotides: 7. CDR3 sequence reads: CASSTTTSGRANEQFF. The CDR3 coding sequence is TGTGCCAGCAGCACGACAACTAGCGGGAGGGCCAATGAGCAGTTCTTC.